This T cell receptor beta chain was documented in a study of blood T cell repertoires in COVID-19. Study-level information: The United States, Italy and Spain provided the acute and convalescent COVID-19 samples. The analysed material was cDNA or gDNA that came from T cells, B-cell-depleted T cells, or PBMCs.

Under the authors' procedure: Reference gene primer amplification gave nucleated cell count estimates. Assay used: immunoSEQ multiplex PCR; TCRdb lists only in-frame clones, some missing. V and J calls and clone size are given by that table; D and trimming were obtained from the DNA. The sample holds 100,000 to 130,000 clones, just over 90% seen once. The clonotype originates from a woman under 40 with acute or convalescent COVID-19. The specimen sequenced was peripheral blood.

CDR3 sequence reads: CASSQVPRGTGDQGNEKLFF. CDR3 sequence (DNA): TGCGCCAGCAGCCAAGTCCCGAGGGGGACCGGCGATCAGGGAAACGAAAAACTGTTTTTT. V and J are TRBV4-3 and TRBJ1-4; a weak D match, TRBD1 (6 bases). Germline values: CDR1 LGHNA, CDR2 YSLEER. Trimming removed 1 base at V and 8 bases at J, with 29 bases between. The CDR3 is 20 amino acids.